Given below is one T cell receptor (beta chain) in context. Its antigen is unknown. No much larger clone is present one base from it, and per-base qualities are unavailable. The data were obtained in a study of cytomegalovirus exposure and HLA in healthy donors (dated by TCRdb to the late 2010s). As for the study more broadly: According to an earlier analysis of a few hundred of the donors, roughly 180 million T cells yielded over 100 million unique TCR beta sequences and approximately 300 Gb of sequence data. An early release that covered about 600 HLA-typed donors contained approximately 300 gigabases of sequencing data and 65 million to 100 million unique TCR sequences. Of the 398 genotyped donors, approximately 80% fell in the genetic ancestry cluster associated with self-reported Caucasian donors. The study was designed to test whether signatures of past pathogen exposure could be identified by cataloging public T cell receptors. The study used immunosequencing to profile the T cell repertoires of hundreds of subjects and linked those repertoires to cytomegalovirus serostatus. Besides the first cohort of 666 subjects, a separate validation cohort made up of 120 different subjects was used. The study combined high-throughput TCR immunosequencing, statistical association of individual TCRs with disease status, and machine learning to predict cytomegalovirus infection status. To study patterns of TCR occurrence, a later analysis re-analyzed previously published TCR beta repertoires from under 750 donors and added high-resolution HLA genotyping. Rather than using new phenotypic data, the later analysis identified candidate immune exposures from TCR beta sequences and from how often those sequences occurred across donors. In an earlier analysis of 550 to 700 of the donors, high-throughput TCR beta sequencing was used to judge whether each TCR beta V gene segment behaved as functional or pseudogenic. Donor age, sex, ethnicity and CMV serostatus were collected together with the repertoire data. A later genetic analysis took genome-wide SNP genotypes for about 55% of the roughly 670 donors and used that subset as a discovery cohort. Every discovery cohort repertoire had been produced on one sequencing platform. Both class I and class II loci were covered by HLA typing, at four-digit resolution. The number of donors typed differed by locus, with roughly 620-630 for A, B, C, DRB1 and DQB1, 522 for DQA1, some 570 for DPA1, and over 400 for DPB1. Roughly 5 DR-DQ haplotypes were handled as single units for association and clustering because linkage in the cohort was strong. Across some 400 genotyped donors of the cohort, an average of roughly 200,000 unique TCR beta nucleotide sequences per donor were sequenced, and roughly 20% of those sequences were non-productive.

V is reduced by 4 bases and J by 2 bases, leaving a spacing of 11 bases between them. Inclusive of the bounding cysteine and phenylalanine, the CDR3 is 14 residues long. CDR3 DNA is the only sequence kept; it has 42 bases, read in frame from the first base. Reading the germline V gene gives CDR1 MGHDK and CDR2 SYGVNS. Study-wide conclusions, independent of this receptor: In a later analysis, TCR association rates were found to vary across HLA loci, with the most associated TCRs seen for DRB1 alleles and the fewest for HLA-C alleles. V-gene and J-gene trimming of TCR beta chains was associated with a missense DCLRE1C variant in a later genetic analysis, and the association was replicated in an independent cohort. Strong co-occurrence of HLA alleles, especially DR and DQ, made assigning TCR associations to individual alleles difficult. In vitro tests confirmed that a few of the cytomegalovirus-associated TCR beta chains recognize cytomegalovirus antigens. The authors suggested that the approach could potentially be extended to other disease states and immunological phenotypes. In this cohort, only TCR beta chains were sequenced, and detectable features were limited by the absence of alpha or paired-chain data. Most TCR sequences were seen in very few donors, while some public TCRs were found in many individuals. The classifier was reported to diagnose cytomegalovirus status with high specificity and sensitivity in both the original cohort and the validation cohort. Broadly in line with IMGT annotations, most TCR beta V segments showed up in productive rearrangements about 87% or about 30% of the time in an earlier analysis of around 550 of the donors. A later analysis associated 15,000 to 20,000 TCR beta sequences with specific HLA alleles at a false discovery rate of 0.05. The study listed 170 or so TCR beta chains as associated with cytomegalovirus. Sequencing depth was assumed to be roughly uniform across donors in the presence/absence analyses, though that assumption may not hold. Because counts were too low, around 18 rarely observed V segments, including chromosome 9 orphons, were left out of the earlier analysis of about 500 of the donors. A later analysis found that most CMV-associated TCR beta chains appeared HLA-restricted, with HLA associations seemingly driven largely by CMV exposure. A cluster of highly shared sequence variants was judged likely to be a technical artifact of the sequencing pipeline. HLA typing was unavailable for some donors at each locus, so association tests used only the typed subset. Linkage disequilibrium might explain the correlated functional status among segregating V segments, but an unknown experimental factor could not be ruled out. A further reported finding was that TCR beta sequences accurately predicted the HLA-A and HLA-B alleles for most subjects in the first cohort. A later genetic analysis reported fewer N-insertions in productive TCRs among donors in an Asian-associated ancestry cluster than the approximately 700-donor mean. A later analysis reported that several top co-occurrence clusters appeared linked to parvovirus B19, influenza, CMV and Epstein-Barr virus. For the cohort, immune exposure information was limited to CMV serostatus. Because the 87-base-pair reads could not distinguish some IMGT-functional V segments, including TRBV6-2 and TRBV6-3, those segments were excluded. In a later analysis, HLA-associated TCR beta chains were found to be more clonally expanded and to have lower generation probabilities than equally common non-associated chains.

In total, roughly 670 healthy bone marrow donors made up the cohort. All cohort members were sampled while nominally healthy, although unrecorded immune exposures were likely present. The donor was CMV seronegative and was included in the group of 352 seronegative cohort members. A peripheral blood sample was collected from each donor, and TCR beta sequencing was performed on peripheral blood mononuclear cells. The Qiagen DNeasy Blood Extraction Kit was used to extract genomic DNA from the blood cell samples. Library creation used the immunoSEQ multiplex PCR assay. For the multiplex PCR, a mixture combining 60 forward primers for TCR Vbeta segments and 13 reverse primers for TCR Jbeta segments was used. A multiplex PCR assay on genomic DNA amplified the CDR3 region of rearranged TCR beta genes. Amplified TCR beta libraries were sequenced as 87-base-pair reads on the Illumina HiSeq System. Regarding the original processing steps: In a later analysis, some 80 million unique TCR beta chains were counted across the roughly 610 repertoires, and roughly 11 million of these chains were shared by at least two donors. To remove PCR and sequencing errors, raw reads were error-corrected and collapsed into unique sequences using a nearest-neighbor algorithm that merged closely related sequences. CDR3 sequences were aligned to IMGT reference sequences to assign V, D and J gene segments. For a sequence to be retained, at least a six-nucleotide match to both a V gene segment and a J gene segment was required. A rearrangement counted as productive if the CDR3 had no stop codons and remained in frame with V and J, and every other rearrangement counted as non-productive. Following IMGT convention, CDR3 was defined as the stretch from the second conserved V-encoded cysteine to the conserved J-encoded phenylalanine. The earlier analysis of about 640 of the donors excluded any sequence lacking an unambiguous match to a single V gene segment. In an earlier analysis of around 600 of the donors, V segments were called functional above 56.7% productive rearrangements and were called segregating when the between-donor standard deviation exceeded 5%. A statistical classification framework was built to diagnose cytomegalovirus status from the catalog of TCR beta chain sequences. A later analysis assigned V and J genes by comparing TCR nucleotide sequences with IMGT/GENE-DB human TR gene sequences. A later analysis assigned CDR3 sequences and most-parsimonious VDJ recombination scenarios with the TCRdist pipeline. In a later analysis, each TCR beta chain was defined by its CDR3 amino acid sequence together with its V-gene family, and reads without a unique V-gene family were excluded. A later analysis removed roughly 590 highly shared, low-generation-probability nucleotide sequences to deal with suspected cross-contamination and a sequencing artifact. In a later analysis, a clonal expansion index was calculated for each public chain from normalized within-repertoire ranks of inferred template counts. In a later analysis, generation probabilities were computed using a VDJ recombination model fitted to out-of-frame rearrangements, and the results were checked against IGoR. In a later analysis, TCR-TCR, TCR-HLA and TCR-CMV co-occurrence was scored with hypergeometric tests, and a repertoire-size bias correction was applied to TCR pairs. To estimate false discovery rates, a later analysis permuted the HLA or CMV assignments 20 times. In a later analysis, co-occurring TCRs were grouped with DBSCAN, and TCRdist sequence similarity was added when clustering was performed within HLA-allele-positive subsets. Repertoires with fewer than 30,000 or more than 120,000 public chains were left out of co-occurrence clustering, as were about five repertoires with anomalous nucleotide sharing. TCRdb obtained this table from immuneACCESS and retained in-frame rearrangements with V and J assigned. These tables miss some clones; where compared with another copy, unresolved V genes account for less than half of the shortfall, and the remainder is unexplained. V and J calls and clone size are copied from that table; D and trimming were computed from the DNA. The sample table lists 150,000 or so clones, roughly 83% of them with a count of one. Of the sample, more than 0.85% falls within the top ten clones.

This receptor was taken from a man younger than 40 in good health and CMV-seronegative. This sequence uses TRBV25-1 and TRBJ1-2; the best D guess is TRBD1, with 5 bases matching. The sample comprised PBMCs. Here is the DNA: TGTGCCAGCAGTGTTGGGGGGACCAACTATGGCTACACCTTC. Its protein product is CASSVGGTNYGYTF.